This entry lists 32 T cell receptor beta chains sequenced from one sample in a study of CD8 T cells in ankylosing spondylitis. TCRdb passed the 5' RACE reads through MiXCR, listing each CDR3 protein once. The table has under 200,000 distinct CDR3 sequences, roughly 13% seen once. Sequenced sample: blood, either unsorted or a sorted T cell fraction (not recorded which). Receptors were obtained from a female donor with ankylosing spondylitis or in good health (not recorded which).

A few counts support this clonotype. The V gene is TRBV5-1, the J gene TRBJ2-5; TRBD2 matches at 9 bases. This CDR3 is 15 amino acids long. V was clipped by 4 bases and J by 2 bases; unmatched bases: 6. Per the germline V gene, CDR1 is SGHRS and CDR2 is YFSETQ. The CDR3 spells CASSLSGRGQETQYF. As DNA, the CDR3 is TGCGCCAGCAGCCTTAGCGGGAGAGGACAAGAGACCCAGTACTTC.

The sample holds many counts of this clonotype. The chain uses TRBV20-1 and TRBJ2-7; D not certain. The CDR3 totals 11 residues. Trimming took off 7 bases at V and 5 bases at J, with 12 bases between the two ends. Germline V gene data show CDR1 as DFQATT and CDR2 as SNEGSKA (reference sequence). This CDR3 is CSVARSDEQYF. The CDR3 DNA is TGCAGTGTAGCTAGAAGCGACGAGCAGTACTTC.

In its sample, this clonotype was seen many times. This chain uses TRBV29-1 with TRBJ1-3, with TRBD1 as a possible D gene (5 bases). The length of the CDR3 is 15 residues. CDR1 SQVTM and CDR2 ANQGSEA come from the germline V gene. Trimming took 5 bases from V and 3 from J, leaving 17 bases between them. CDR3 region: CSVRDSTLIGNTIYF. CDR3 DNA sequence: TGCAGCGTTCGAGACAGCACGTTAATTGGAAACACCATATATTTT.

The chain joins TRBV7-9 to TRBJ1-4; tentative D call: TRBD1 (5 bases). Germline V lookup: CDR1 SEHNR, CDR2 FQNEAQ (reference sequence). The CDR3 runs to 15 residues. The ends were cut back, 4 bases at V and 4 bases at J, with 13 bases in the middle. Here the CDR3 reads CASSSFRGGNEKLFF. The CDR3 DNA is TGTGCCAGCAGCTCCTTTCGGGGGGGTAATGAAAAACTGTTTTTT.

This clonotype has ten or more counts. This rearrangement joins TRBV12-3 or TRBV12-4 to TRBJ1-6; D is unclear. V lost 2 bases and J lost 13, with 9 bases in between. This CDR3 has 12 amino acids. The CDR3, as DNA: TGTGCCAGCAGTTTAACCAAGGCCCCCCTCCACTTT. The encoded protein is CASSLTKAPLHF.

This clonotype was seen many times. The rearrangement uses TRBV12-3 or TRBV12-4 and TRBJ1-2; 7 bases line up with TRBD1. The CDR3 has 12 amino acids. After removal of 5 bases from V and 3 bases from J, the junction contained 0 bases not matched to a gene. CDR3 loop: CASSDRDYGYTF. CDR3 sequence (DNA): TGTGCCAGCAGTGACAGGGACTATGGCTACACCTTC.

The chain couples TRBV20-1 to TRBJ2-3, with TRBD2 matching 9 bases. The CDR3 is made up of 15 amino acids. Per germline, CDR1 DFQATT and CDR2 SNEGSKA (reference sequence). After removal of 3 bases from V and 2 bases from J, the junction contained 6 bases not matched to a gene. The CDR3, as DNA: TGCAGTGCTAGCCCTCTAGCGGGAATCACAGATACGCAGTATTTT. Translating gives CSASPLAGITDTQYF.

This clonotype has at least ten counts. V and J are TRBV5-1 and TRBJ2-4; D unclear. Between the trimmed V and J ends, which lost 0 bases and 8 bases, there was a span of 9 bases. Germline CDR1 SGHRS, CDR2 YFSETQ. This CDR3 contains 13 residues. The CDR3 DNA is TGCGCCAGCAGCTTGGGAGCAGGTGACATTCAGTACTTC. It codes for CASSLGAGDIQYF.

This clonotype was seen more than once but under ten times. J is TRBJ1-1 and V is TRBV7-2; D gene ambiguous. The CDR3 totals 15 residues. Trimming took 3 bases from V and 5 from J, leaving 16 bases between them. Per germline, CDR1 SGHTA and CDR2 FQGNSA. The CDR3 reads CASSFQVSRGTEAFF. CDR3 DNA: TGTGCCAGCAGCTTCCAGGTGAGCCGGGGAACTGAAGCTTTCTTT.

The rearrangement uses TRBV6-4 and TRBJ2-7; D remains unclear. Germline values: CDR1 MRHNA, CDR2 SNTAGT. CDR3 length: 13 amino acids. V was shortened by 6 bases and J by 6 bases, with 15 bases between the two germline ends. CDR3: CASSPDGSREQYF. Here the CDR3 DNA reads TGTGCCAGCAGCCCGGACGGCAGCCGCGAGCAGTACTTC.

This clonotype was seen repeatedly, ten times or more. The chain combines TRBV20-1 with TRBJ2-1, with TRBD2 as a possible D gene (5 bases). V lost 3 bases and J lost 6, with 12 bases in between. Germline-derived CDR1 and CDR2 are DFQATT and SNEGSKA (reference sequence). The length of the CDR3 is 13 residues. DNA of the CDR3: TGCAGTGCTAGTGGGCCTAGCAGCAATGAGCAGTTCTTC. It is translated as CSASGPSSNEQFF.

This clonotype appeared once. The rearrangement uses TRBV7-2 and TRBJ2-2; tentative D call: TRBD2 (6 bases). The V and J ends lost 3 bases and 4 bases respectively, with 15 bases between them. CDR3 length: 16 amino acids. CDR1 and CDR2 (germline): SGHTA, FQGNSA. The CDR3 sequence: CASSLRLGGVTGELFF. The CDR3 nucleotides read TGTGCCAGCAGCTTGAGGCTTGGCGGGGTCACCGGGGAGCTGTTTTTT. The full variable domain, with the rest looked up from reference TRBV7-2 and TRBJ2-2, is GAGVSQSPSNKVTEKGKDVELRCDPISGHTALYWYRQSLGQGLEFLIYFQGNSAPDKSGLPSDRFSAERTGGSVSTLTIQRTQQEDSAVYLCASSLRLGGVTGELFFGEGSRLTVL.

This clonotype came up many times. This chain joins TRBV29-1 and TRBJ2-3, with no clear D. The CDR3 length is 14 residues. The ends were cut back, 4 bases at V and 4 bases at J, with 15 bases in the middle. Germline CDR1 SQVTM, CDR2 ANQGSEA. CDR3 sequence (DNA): TGCAGCGTTGCTTGGCAGTTGGTTGCAGATACGCAGTATTTT. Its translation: CSVAWQLVADTQYF.

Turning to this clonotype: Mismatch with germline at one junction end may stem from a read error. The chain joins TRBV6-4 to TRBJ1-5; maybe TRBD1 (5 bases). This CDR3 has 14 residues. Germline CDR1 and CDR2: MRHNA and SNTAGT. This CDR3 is CASSGDPGGQLQHF. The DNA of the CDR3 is TGTGCCAGCAGTGGGGACCCGGGGGGTCAGCTCCAGCATTTT.

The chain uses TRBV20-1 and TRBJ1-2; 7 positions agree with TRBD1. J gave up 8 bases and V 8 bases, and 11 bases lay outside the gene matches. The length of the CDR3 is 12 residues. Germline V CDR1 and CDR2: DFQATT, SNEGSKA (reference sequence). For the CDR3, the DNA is TGCAGTACTACGACAGGGAGGAGAGGCTACACCTTC. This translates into CSTTTGRRGYTF.

CDR3 in DNA: TGCGCCAGCAGTCCCCCCGACCTATACAATGAGCAGTTCTTC. This translates into CASSPPDLYNEQFF. The chain joins TRBV23-1 to TRBJ2-1; D is unclear. TRBV23-1 is marked as an open reading frame, function uncertain. The ends were cut back, 4 bases at V and 4 bases at J, with 11 bases in the middle. The CDR3 loop spans 14 amino acids.

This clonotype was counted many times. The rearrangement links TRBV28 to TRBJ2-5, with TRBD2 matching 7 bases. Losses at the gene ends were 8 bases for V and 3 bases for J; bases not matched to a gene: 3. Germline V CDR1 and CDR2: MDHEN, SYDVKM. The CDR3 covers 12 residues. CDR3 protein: CASSLAEETQYF. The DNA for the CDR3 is TGTGCCAGCTCCCTAGCGGAAGAGACCCAGTACTTC.

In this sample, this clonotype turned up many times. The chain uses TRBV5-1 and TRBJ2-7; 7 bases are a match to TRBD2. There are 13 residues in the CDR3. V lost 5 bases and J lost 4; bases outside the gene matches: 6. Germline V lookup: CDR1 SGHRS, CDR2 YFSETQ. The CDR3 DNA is TGCGCCAGCAGGGCTAGCGGAAGGTACGAGCAGTACTTC. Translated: CASRASGRYEQYF.

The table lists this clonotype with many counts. Here the CDR3 reads CATSSPANYGYTF. The CDR3, as DNA: TGTGCCACTAGCTCTCCCGCTAACTATGGCTACACCTTC. The chain joins TRBV24-1 to TRBJ1-2; no reliable D call. The length of the CDR3 is 13 residues. Per the germline V gene, CDR1 is KGHDR and CDR2 is SFDVKD. Trimming removed 10 bases from V and 0 bases from J, with 11 bases in between.

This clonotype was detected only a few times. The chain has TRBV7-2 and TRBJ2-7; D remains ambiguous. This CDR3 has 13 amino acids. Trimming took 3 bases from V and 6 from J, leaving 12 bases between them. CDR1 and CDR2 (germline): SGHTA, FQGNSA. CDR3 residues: CASSFFAYREQYF. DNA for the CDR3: TGTGCCAGCAGCTTTTTTGCCTACCGCGAGCAGTACTTC.

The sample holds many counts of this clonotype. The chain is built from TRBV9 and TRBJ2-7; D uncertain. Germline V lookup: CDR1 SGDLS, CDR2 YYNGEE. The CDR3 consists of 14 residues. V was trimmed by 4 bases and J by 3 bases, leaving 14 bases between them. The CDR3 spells CASSPISNHYEQYF. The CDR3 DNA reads TGTGCCAGCAGCCCCATCTCAAACCACTACGAGCAGTACTTC.

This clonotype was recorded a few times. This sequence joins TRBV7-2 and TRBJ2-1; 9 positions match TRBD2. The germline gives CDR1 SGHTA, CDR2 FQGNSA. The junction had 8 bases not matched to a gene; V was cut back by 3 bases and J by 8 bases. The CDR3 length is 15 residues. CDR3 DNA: TGTGCCAGCAGCTTTGTTAGCGGGAGTGGGGATGAGCAGTTCTTC. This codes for CASSFVSGSGDEQFF.

CDR3 amino acids: CASSLVPTNQETQYF. For the CDR3, the DNA is TGTGCCAGCAGCTTAGTTCCTACCAACCAAGAGACCCAGTACTTC. The chain is built from TRBV7-2 and TRBJ2-5; D gene ambiguous. The V and J ends lost 1 base and 0 bases respectively, with 9 bases between them. Germline-derived CDR1 and CDR2 are SGHTA and FQGNSA. The CDR3 runs to 15 residues.

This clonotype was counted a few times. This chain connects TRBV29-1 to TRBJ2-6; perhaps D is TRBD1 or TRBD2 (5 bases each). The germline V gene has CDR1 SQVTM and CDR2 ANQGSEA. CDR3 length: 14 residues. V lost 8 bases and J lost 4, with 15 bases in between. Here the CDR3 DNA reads TGCAGCATCCGAGGGGCTGGCGGGGCCAACGTCCTGACTTTC. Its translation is CSIRGAGGANVLTF.

In DNA, the CDR3 is TGTGCCAGCAGCCCCGGGACATGGAGTAACTATGGCTACACCTTC. Translating it yields CASSPGTWSNYGYTF. The chain is built from TRBV6-1 and TRBJ1-2, with D possibly matching TRBD1 (6 bases). V was shortened by 6 bases and J by 1 base, with 15 bases between the two germline ends. Per the germline V gene, CDR1 is MNHNS and CDR2 is SASEGT. The CDR3 has 15 residues.

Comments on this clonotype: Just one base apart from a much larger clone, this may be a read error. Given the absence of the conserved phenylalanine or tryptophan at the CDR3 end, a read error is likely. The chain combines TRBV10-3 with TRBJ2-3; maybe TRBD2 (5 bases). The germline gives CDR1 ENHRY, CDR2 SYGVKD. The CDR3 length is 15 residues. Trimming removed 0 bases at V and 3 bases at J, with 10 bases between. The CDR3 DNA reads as TGTGCCATCAGTGAGTCCCGGGGTGGAACAGATACGCAGTATTCT. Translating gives CAISESRGGTDTQYS.

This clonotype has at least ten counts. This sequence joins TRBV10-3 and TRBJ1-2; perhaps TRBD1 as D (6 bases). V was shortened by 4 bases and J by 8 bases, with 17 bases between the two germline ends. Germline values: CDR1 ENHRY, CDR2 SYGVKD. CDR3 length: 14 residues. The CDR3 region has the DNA TGTGCCATCAGTGCCTTCACAGGGCCCTCCGGCTACACCTTC. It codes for CAISAFTGPSGYTF.

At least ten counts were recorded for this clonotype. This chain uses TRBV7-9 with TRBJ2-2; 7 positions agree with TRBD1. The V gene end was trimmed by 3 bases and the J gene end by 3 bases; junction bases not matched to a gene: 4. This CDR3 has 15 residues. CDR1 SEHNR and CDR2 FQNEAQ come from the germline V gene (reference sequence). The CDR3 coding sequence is TGTGCCAGCAGCTTTGACAGGGCGGACACCGGGGAGCTGTTTTTT. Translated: CASSFDRADTGELFF.

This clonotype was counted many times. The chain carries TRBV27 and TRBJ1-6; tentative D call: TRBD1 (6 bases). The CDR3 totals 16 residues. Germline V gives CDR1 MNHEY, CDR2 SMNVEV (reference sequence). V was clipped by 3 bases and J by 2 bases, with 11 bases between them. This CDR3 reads CASSFVGQTYNSPLHF. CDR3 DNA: TGTGCCAGCAGTTTCGTCGGACAGACCTATAATTCACCCCTCCACTTT.

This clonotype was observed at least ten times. As DNA, the CDR3 is TGTGCCAGCAGTCGGACAGGGGGGACCGGGGAGCTGTTTTTT. Translated: CASSRTGGTGELFF. The chain couples TRBV28 to TRBJ2-2; 10 bases align to TRBD1. Germline trimming cut 5 bases from V and 5 bases from J; bases unmatched to any gene: 2. There are 14 residues in the CDR3. CDR1 MDHEN and CDR2 SYDVKM come from the germline V gene.

The CDR3 nucleotides read TGTGCCAGCAGTGAAGACAGGGCAGGCACCGGGGAGCTGTTTTTT. It encodes CASSEDRAGTGELFF. The V and J genes are TRBV12-3 or TRBV12-4 and TRBJ2-2, with TRBD1 identical over 7 bases. The trim removed 5 bases at V and 4 bases at J, leaving 7 bases unmatched. CDR3 length: 15 residues.

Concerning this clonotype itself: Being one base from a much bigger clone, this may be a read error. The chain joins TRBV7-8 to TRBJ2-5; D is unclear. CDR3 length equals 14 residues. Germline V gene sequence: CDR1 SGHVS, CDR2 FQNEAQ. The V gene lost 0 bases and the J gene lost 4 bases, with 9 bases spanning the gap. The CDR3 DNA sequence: TGTGCCAGCAGCTTAGCCTTAGGTGTAGAGACCCAGTACTTC. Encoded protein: CASSLALGVETQYF.